This is a list of T cell receptor beta chains from one sample in a study of cytomegalovirus exposure and HLA in healthy donors. Sequencing used immunoSEQ multiplex PCR; TCRdb keeps in-frame clones, though not all of them. Here the sample spans about 82,000 clones, approximately 69% being singletons. What was sequenced was PBMCs. Receptors originate from a man younger than 45 in good health and CMV-seropositive. Each CDR3 is given with its conserved first and last residue. The D gene is left open where the match is weak. The size of a clone is reported for some rows only, either as once, few or many, or as a class for expanded clones.

v_call	j_call	d_call	clone_size	cdr3_nt	cdr3_aa
TRBV6-7	TRBJ2-3	TRBD2	-	TGTGCCAGCAGTTACGCTCCCCCTGTGGCGGGAGCTACAGATACGCAGTATTTT	CASSYAPPVAGATDTQYF
TRBV4-3	TRBJ2-1	-	-	TGCGCCAGCAGCCAAGAGGAGCCAGGGTTTGAGCAGTTCTTC	CASSQEEPGFEQFF
TRBV5-1	TRBJ2-7	-	once	TGCGCCAGCAGCCGAAGAGGAGCGGCGTTCTTCGAGCAGTACTTC	CASSRRGAAFFEQYF
TRBV9	TRBJ2-3	-	once	TGTGCCAGCAGCGCCTCACAGGGAATGGATACGCAGTATTTT	CASSASQGMDTQYF
TRBV14	TRBJ1-2	-	-	TGTGCCAGCAGCCAAGTAGGAGGGTATGGCTACACCTTC	CASSQVGGYGYTF
TRBV19	TRBJ2-3	-	-	TGTGCCAGTCGTATCGGGGATACGCAGTATTTT	CASRIGDTQYF
TRBV27	TRBJ2-2	-	few	TGTGCCAGCAGTTTACAACAGGGGAACACCGGGGAGCTGTTTTTT	CASSLQQGNTGELFF
TRBV14	TRBJ2-2	TRBD2	-	TGTGCCAGCAGCCAAGATCTAGCGGGGGGCCGGGAGCTGTTTTTT	CASSQDLAGGRELFF
TRBV5-1	TRBJ2-7	-	-	TGCGCCAGCAGCTTTCAGGGTTACGAGCAGTACTTC	CASSFQGYEQYF
TRBV29-1	TRBJ1-2	TRBD1	-	TGCAGCGTTGAGGTGACAGGGGGCGCGGACTACACCTTC	CSVEVTGGADYTF
TRBV27	TRBJ1-1	-	-	TGTGCCAGCACCCCTCTCGGCACAGCATACACTGAAGCTTTCTTT	CASTPLGTAYTEAFF
TRBV15	TRBJ2-5	TRBD1	-	TGTGCCACCAGCAGACCTCGGACAGGGGAAGAGACCCAGTACTTC	CATSRPRTGEETQYF
TRBV7-6	TRBJ2-1	TRBD1	-	TGTGCCAGCAGCTCCTATCAGGGGGCAGGTCAGCATGAGCAGTTCTTC	CASSSYQGAGQHEQFF
TRBV15	TRBJ1-5	-	few	TGTGCCACCAGCAGAGACCCAACCGGGAGCCCCCAGCATTTT	CATSRDPTGSPQHF
TRBV5-4	TRBJ2-3	-	-	TGTGCCAGCAGCTTGGGGCCCAACACAGATACGCAGTATTTT	CASSLGPNTDTQYF
TRBV20-1	TRBJ1-1	-	few	TGCAGTGCTCGGACCGGGGGAGCTTTCTTT	CSARTGGAFF
TRBV6-6	TRBJ1-1	-	-	TGTGCCAGCAGTTACCCGAGGAACACTGAAGCTTTCTTT	CASSYPRNTEAFF
TRBV19	TRBJ1-2	-	-	TGTGCCAGTAGGCGGGGGAGGGAAAACTATGGCTACACCTTC	CASRRGRENYGYTF
TRBV5-4	TRBJ2-1	TRBD2	-	TGTGCCAGCAGCTTGCCTAGCGGAGACAATGAGCAGTTCTTC	CASSLPSGDNEQFF
TRBV4-1	TRBJ1-2	TRBD1	-	TGCGCCAGCAGCCAAACAGGGGGCGCCAATTATGGCTACACCTTC	CASSQTGGANYGYTF
TRBV2	TRBJ2-3	TRBD2	few	TGTGCCAGCAGTGAAGAAGTTGGGGAGCAAGTAGCGGGCCTCAAGGGGTGGGCCACAGATACGCAGTATTTT	CASSEEVGEQVAGLKGWATDTQYF
TRBV15	TRBJ2-3	TRBD2	-	TGTGCCACCAGCAGAGCGGCAGCGGGGGTAGATACGCAGTATTTT	CATSRAAAGVDTQYF
TRBV6-5	TRBJ1-1	TRBD1	-	TGTGCCAGCAGGGCCAGACAGGGGGCTGAAGCTTTCTTT	CASRARQGAEAFF
TRBV19	TRBJ2-5	TRBD2	-	TGTGCCAGTAGTATGGGGACTAGCGGCTTGGGGGAGACCCAGTACTTC	CASSMGTSGLGETQYF
TRBV28	TRBJ1-1	-	-	TGTGCCAGCTTAGAGCCTCGGAGGTACACTGAAGCTTTCTTT	CASLEPRRYTEAFF
TRBV30	TRBJ2-7	TRBD1	-	TGTGCCTGGAGTGGAGGGGGACAGTACGAGCAGTACTTC	CAWSGGGQYEQYF
TRBV7-8	TRBJ1-2	TRBD1	-	TGTGCCAGCAGCTTCGGACAGGGGTGTGGCTACACCTTC	CASSFGQGCGYTF
TRBV9	TRBJ2-1	-	-	TGTGCCAGCAGCCCAAGACTAGGAGGCATCGATGAGCAGTTCTTC	CASSPRLGGIDEQFF
TRBV7-2	TRBJ1-1	-	-	TGTGCCAGCAGCTTAGCACAGAACACTGAAGCTTTCTTT	CASSLAQNTEAFF
TRBV5-1	TRBJ1-2	-	-	TGCGCCAGCAGCTTGGCAGGGGATGATGGCTACACCTTC	CASSLAGDDGYTF
TRBV9	TRBJ2-3	TRBD2	-	TGTGCCAGCAGCGTAGGGGAGGGCCAAGGGGATACGCAGTATTTT	CASSVGEGQGDTQYF
TRBV5-6	TRBJ1-2	-	-	TGTGCCAGCAGCTTACGACAGATCGGCGGCTACACCTTC	CASSLRQIGGYTF
TRBV6-5	TRBJ2-7	TRBD2	-	TGTGCCAGCAGTTTAACGGGGGGGGGACAGCAGTACTTC	CASSLTGGGQQYF
TRBV6-4	TRBJ2-3	TRBD2	-	TGTGCCAGCAGTGAGGCGGCCGGGACTAGCATACATACGCAGTATTTT	CASSEAAGTSIHTQYF
TRBV30	TRBJ1-2	-	-	TGTGCCTGGAACGGGAACTATGGCTACACCTTC	CAWNGNYGYTF
TRBV28	TRBJ2-7	TRBD2	few	TGTGCCAGCAGTCAGGGACTAGCGGGAGACGGGCAGTACTTC	CASSQGLAGDGQYF
TRBV4-2	TRBJ2-7	TRBD1	-	TGTGCCAGCAGCCAAACTTCTCCAGGGGGCGAGCAGTACTTC	CASSQTSPGGEQYF
TRBV5-6	TRBJ2-5	TRBD1	-	TGTGCCAGCAGTCCCGGGACAGGGGGTCTGGCCCAGTACTTC	CASSPGTGGLAQYF
TRBV7-2	TRBJ1-3	-	-	TGTGCCAGCAGCTTTGGCGGTCGCACTGGAAACACCATATATTTT	CASSFGGRTGNTIYF